This T cell receptor (beta chain) is drawn from a study of shared clonotypes between healthy human individuals (dated by TCRdb to about 2020). A note on the overall study: The cohort included three men and a couple of women between 18 and 49 years of age. To estimate repertoire size and how much clonotypes are shared between individuals, the study performed deep sequencing of blood TCR repertoires from five healthy adults. For each donor, CD4 naive and CD4 memory were each run on three plates, CD8 naive on two plates, and CD8 memory on one plate. Leukapheresis yielded between about 0.94 and 9.5 billion PBMCs per donor. To increase sequencing depth and limit assay-specific biases, TCR repertoire library preparation and sequencing were carried out by different laboratories using diverse techniques. Beyond this particular receptor, the publication reports: Sampling was restricted to blood, and TCR repertoires in tissue are likely to differ from TCR repertoires in blood. About 4.5% of naive CD4, around 4% of naive CD8, 2.3% of memory CD4, and less than 0.45% of memory CD8 clonotypes were shared across a few donors. Pairwise subsampling indicated that sequencing depth was expected to affect the degree of clonotype sharing among donors. Estimated clonotype richness was generally larger for naive than for memory subsets. Higher generation probabilities were observed for clonotypes shared by all four sorted-subset donors than for non-shared clonotypes. Rarefaction of sorted-subset datasets indicated incomplete sequencing despite the large sequencing depth. Because the study included a small number of donors, the genetic and exposure-history diversity represented was limited.

Notes on this clone: The target of this receptor is not known. Per-base qualities were not stored, and no clone one base away is much larger.

The donors were healthy, HIV-negative adults with no recently reported acute infections or vaccinations. Every donor was a Caucasian adult living in Nashville, Tennessee, USA. CD4+ T cells were enriched through magnetic negative selection, after which naive cells were positively selected on CD45RA and the remaining negative fraction served as the memory subset. Blood was obtained by leukapheresis, after which PBMCs were separated by Ficoll-Histopaque density gradient centrifugation and cryopreserved in liquid nitrogen vapor phase. Purity and quantity of every magnetically sorted T cell population were checked by analytical flow cytometry. From each sorted fraction, genomic DNA was isolated and quantified by UV absorbance on a Nanodrop 2000c. The CDR3 runs 17 residues from the cysteine to the phenylalanine. Here the CDR3 DNA is all that survives: 51 bases in frame from base 1. The germline V gene gives CDR1 as SGHVS and CDR2 as FNYEAQ. V is cut by 3 bases and J by 2 bases, and the space between the germline ends is 20 bases.

TCR CDR3 regions were amplified from genomic DNA by multiplex PCR using the deep immunoSEQ assay. Extracted genomic DNA from each cell subset was spread evenly across all wells of several immunoSEQ 96-well plates, with each plate serving as a replicate. For sorted subsets, each replicate PCR was loaded with approximately 200 ng genomic DNA, equivalent to 30,000 or so T cell genomes. Purified libraries were quantified with a Qubit 3.0 fluorometer, sized on a Bioanalyzer 2100, and re-quantified with the KAPA Library Quantification kit. Every immunoSEQ 96-well plate was sequenced on a dedicated single-read 150-cycle Illumina NextSeq 550 flow cell. Turning to the authors' computational methods: The immunoSEQ output contained only junctional sequences without quality scores, so filtering could not match that applied to full-length reads. Sequences were annotated with PyIR, a Python wrapper for IgBLAST v1.9, using IMGT germline references to assign V/J genes and CDR3. Reads were removed for weak V/J assignments (E-value above 1e-6), missing CDR3, stop codons, out-of-frame junctions, or ambiguous translated residues. V3J clonotypes were defined as sequences sharing an identical inferred V gene, J gene, and CDR3 amino acid sequence. To compute the percentage overlap between repertoires, the number of shared unique clonotypes was divided by the size of the smaller repertoire. Three approaches were used to assess repertoire richness: RTK rarefaction, the Chao1 estimator, and Recon v2.1 estimates of unobserved clonotypes. For all TCRbeta clonotypes obtained by the gDNA method from a few donors, generation probabilities were computed with OLGA. Here the immuneACCESS table is served through TCRdb, limited to in-frame sequences with V and J called. Missing clones are a known gap in these copies; in checked studies unresolved V genes cover under half, and the rest lacks a known reason. V, J and clone size reflect that table, while D and trimming were determined from the DNA. The sample table lists roughly 1,000,000 clones, roughly 74% of them with a count of one. Jointly, the top ten make up around 0.6% of the sample.

The receptor's source is a man between 18 and 29 years old in good health. Some clones in this sample may be carry-over from other donors' samples. Recombination joined TRBV7-6 with TRBJ2-7; matching of 5 bases hints at TRBD2 as the D gene. Sequencing was performed on memory CD4+ T cells from PBMCs. The cell subset or site label here, explained by the study, means: CD45RA-negative fraction. CDR3 loop: CASSLRTPRAPTYEQYF. In nucleotide form, the sequence is TGTGCCAGCAGCTTGAGGACTCCTCGGGCCCCTACCTACGAGCAGTACTTC.